One and the same sample provided the 21 T cell receptor beta chains below, sequenced in a study of T cell repertoires in cytomegalovirus infection. TCRdb passed the reads through MiXCR, listing each CDR3 protein once. The sample consists of a few hundred thousand distinct CDR3 sequences, 15% to 20% of them appearing once. The source material was PBMCs. The receptors were sampled from a human donor in good health (CMV status not recorded). Some clones in this sample may be carry-over from other donors' samples.

The chain employs TRBV6-5 and TRBJ1-5, with D perhaps TRBD1 (6 bases). CDR1 and CDR2 from the germline V gene are MNHEY and SVGAGI. The CDR3 runs to 18 residues. V was shortened by 5 bases and J by 6 bases, with 26 bases between the two germline ends. In DNA, the CDR3 is TGTGCCAGCAGTCAGAGAACGGACAGCTTGACCCTGGGTCAGCCCCAGCATTTT. Translated: CASSQRTDSLTLGQPQHF.

This clonotype was found a few times. The chain links TRBV2 to TRBJ2-2, with a weak D call TRBD2 (6 bases). This CDR3 has 16 residues. CDR1 SNHLY and CDR2 FYNNEI come from the germline V gene. Deletions cut 6 bases from V and 4 bases from J, with 18 bases between. Here the CDR3 DNA reads TGTGCCAGCAGCAAGTATGACCCGGAGGGCACCGGGGAGCTGTTTTTT. It specifies CASSKYDPEGTGELFF.

This clonotype was counted a single time. This rearrangement joins TRBV20-1 to TRBJ2-1; no firm D call. V lost 4 bases to trimming and J lost 1 base, with 29 bases between them. The CDR3 is 20 residues long. Germline-derived CDR1 and CDR2 are DFQATT and SNEGSKA (reference sequence). CDR3 sequence: CSAMGWIRNFTQHSYNEQFF. The CDR3, as DNA: TGCAGTGCTATGGGGTGGATTAGGAACTTCACCCAGCATTCCTACAATGAGCAGTTCTTC.

In this sample, this clonotype turned up a few times. V is TRBV5-4 and J is TRBJ2-3; 11 nucleotides align to TRBD1. Germline CDR1 and CDR2: SGHNT and YYREEE (reference sequence). The CDR3 has 21 amino acids. Trimming cost V 4 bases and J 1 base; bases outside gene matches: 20. CDR3 DNA sequence: TGTGCCAGCAGCAACCGCTTGGGGTCCCGGGACAGGGGGGGGGGCACAGATACGCAGTATTTT. It is translated as CASSNRLGSRDRGGGTDTQYF.

The table lists this clonotype with many counts. This rearrangement joins TRBV11-2 to TRBJ2-5; D tentatively fits TRBD1 or TRBD2 (6 bases each). V was pared by 3 bases and J by 4 bases, with 27 bases between. The CDR3 has 19 amino acids. The germline gives CDR1 SGHAT, CDR2 FQNNGV. The CDR3 DNA follows: TGTGCCAGCAGCTTCAGTCCCCACGCCCTTTTCGGGGGCCCAGAGACCCAGTACTTC. Translated, it gives CASSFSPHALFGGPETQYF. Full variable domain (rest looked up from reference TRBV11-2 and TRBJ2-5): EAGVAQSPRYKIIEKRQSVAFWCNPISGHATLYWYQQILGQGPKLLIQFQNNGVVDDSQLPKDRFSAERLKGVDSTLKIQPAKLEDSAVYLCASSFSPHALFGGPETQYFGPGTRLLVL.

The chain is built from TRBV5-6 and TRBJ2-1; D remains ambiguous. This CDR3 comprises 13 residues. Looked up from germline, CDR1 is SGHDT and CDR2 is YYEEEE. Deletions cut 0 bases from V and 6 bases from J, with 7 bases between. In DNA, the CDR3 is TGTGCCAGCAGCTTGGATCAGGCCAATGAGCAGTTCTTC. It yields the protein CASSLDQANEQFF.

This clonotype occurred many times. V gene TRBV7-2 combines with J gene TRBJ2-4; D gene uncertain. Germline-derived CDR1 and CDR2 are SGHTA and FQGNSA. Deletions cut 5 bases from V and 0 bases from J, with 8 bases between. This CDR3 has 14 residues. The CDR3 reads CASSPLLAKNIQYF. The CDR3 coding sequence is TGTGCCAGCAGCCCGCTTCTAGCCAAAAACATTCAGTACTTC. Complete variable domain (other parts from reference TRBV7-2 and TRBJ2-4): GAGVSQSPSNKVTEKGKDVELRCDPISGHTALYWYRQSLGQGLEFLIYFQGNSAPDKSGLPSDRFSAERTGGSVSTLTIQRTQQEDSAVYLCASSPLLAKNIQYFGAGTRLSVL.

This clonotype showed up many times. J is TRBJ2-5 and V is TRBV19; D is possibly TRBD1 (6 bases). The CDR3 runs 15 residues. Trimming cost V 5 bases and J 2 bases, with 15 bases left between them. Germline V gene data show CDR1 as LNHDA and CDR2 as SQIVND (reference sequence). Written as DNA, the CDR3 is TGTGCCAGTAGTCCAGGGAGAGGGACACAAGAGACCCAGTACTTC. Amino acids: CASSPGRGTQETQYF.

The rearrangement uses TRBV6-2 or TRBV6-3 and TRBJ2-1; the D gene is possibly TRBD2 (5 bases). Germline lookup yields CDR1 MNHEY and CDR2 SVGEGT. This CDR3 region has 15 residues. V lost 5 bases and J 4 bases, leaving 15 bases between the germline ends. Written as DNA, the CDR3 is TGTGCCAGCAGTAAAGGACTGACCAGATACAATGAGCAGTTCTTC. Its translation: CASSKGLTRYNEQFF.

At least ten counts were recorded for this clonotype. The chain carries TRBV12-3 or TRBV12-4 and TRBJ1-6; TRBD1 agrees at 9 bases. The ends lost 5 bases at V and 9 bases at J; junction bases unmatched: 2. This CDR3 is 13 amino acids long. The CDR3 coding sequence is TGTGCCAGCAGTCTGACAGGGGGTTCACCCCTCCACTTT. The encoded protein is CASSLTGGSPLHF.

V is TRBV12-3 or TRBV12-4 and J is TRBJ2-7; 7 bases line up with TRBD2. The CDR3 contains 14 residues. With 5 bases clipped from V and 0 bases from J, the junction kept 4 bases outside the gene matches. CDR3 loop: CASSPGTNSYEQYF. As DNA, the CDR3 is TGTGCCAGCAGTCCCGGGACTAACTCCTACGAGCAGTACTTC.

Ten or more counts support this clonotype. The J gene is TRBJ2-7, the V gene TRBV7-8; D possibly corresponds to TRBD1 (7 bases). V was pared by 6 bases and J by 3 bases, with 12 bases between. Germline lookup yields CDR1 SGHVS and CDR2 FQNEAQ. This CDR3 is built from 13 residues. In nucleotides, the CDR3 is TGTGCCAGCAGTGCCAGGGGGGTCTACGAGCAGTACTTC. Protein sequence: CASSARGVYEQYF. Combining the CDR3 with reference TRBV7-8 and TRBJ2-7 gives the whole variable domain GAGVSQSPRYKVAKRGQDVALRCDPISGHVSLFWYQQALGQGPEFLTYFQNEAQLDKSGLPSDRFFAERPEGSVSTLKIQRTQQEDSAVYLCASSARGVYEQYFGPGTRLTVT.

The gene calls are TRBV5-4 and TRBJ2-1; possible D gene TRBD1, 6 bases. The CDR3 length is 16 residues. The V gene's germline CDR1 is SGHNT and CDR2 YYREEE (reference sequence). V lost 0 bases, J lost 0 bases, and 10 bases lay in between. The chain's CDR3 is CASSLGVDSSYNEQFF. The DNA of the CDR3 is TGTGCCAGCAGCTTGGGAGTGGACAGCTCCTACAATGAGCAGTTCTTC.

The table lists this clonotype with many counts. The J gene is TRBJ2-4, the V gene TRBV12-3 or TRBV12-4, with D possibly being TRBD2 (5 bases). V dropped 3 bases and J dropped 1 base, with 13 bases sitting between them. CDR3 size: 16 residues. The CDR3 sequence is CASSFGLASAKNIQYF. Here the CDR3 DNA reads TGTGCCAGCAGTTTCGGGCTAGCTTCTGCCAAAAACATTCAGTACTTC.

The CDR3 nucleotides are TGTGCCAGCAGCTCTACCGCCGGAAGCGGTCCCCAAGAGACCCAGTACTTC. Its protein product is CASSSTAGSGPQETQYF. The rearrangement uses TRBV3-1 and TRBJ2-5; possible D gene TRBD2, 5 bases. Trimming stripped 5 bases from V and 1 base from J, with 20 bases between. This CDR3 is built from 17 residues. Germline lookup yields CDR1 LGHDT and CDR2 YNNKEL (reference sequence).

This sequence joins TRBV20-1 and TRBJ2-3; perhaps TRBD2 as D (7 bases). The CDR3 totals 14 residues. The germline CDR1 and CDR2 sequences are DFQATT and SNEGSKA (reference sequence). Trimming removed 8 bases at V and 5 bases at J, with 20 bases between. CDR3 region: CSPRLGGQGDTQYF. Written as DNA, the CDR3 is TGCAGTCCCAGGCTCGGGGGGCAGGGAGATACGCAGTATTTT.

The chain carries TRBV7-8 and TRBJ1-1; D perhaps matches TRBD1 (5 bases). This CDR3 contains 17 residues. Germline loops: CDR1 SGHVS, CDR2 FQNEAQ. Deletions cut 1 base from V and 2 bases from J, with 17 bases between. CDR3 DNA: TGTGCCAGCAGCTTAGGGGCGGGGGTCTCACCAAACACTGAAGCTTTCTTT. As protein: CASSLGAGVSPNTEAFF.

The chain is built from TRBV20-1 and TRBJ2-5; 9 bases fit TRBD1. This CDR3 has 12 residues. CDR1 DFQATT and CDR2 SNEGSKA come from the germline V gene (reference sequence). V lost 6 bases and J lost 6; bases outside the gene matches: 5. This CDR3 reads CSAGTGTKTQYF. The CDR3 nucleotides read TGCAGTGCCGGGACAGGGACGAAGACCCAGTACTTC.

Many counts were recorded for this clonotype. The rearrangement links TRBV7-2 to TRBJ2-2; D unresolved. Trimming cost V 6 bases and J 9 bases, with 14 bases left between them. Germline V gene data show CDR1 as SGHTA and CDR2 as FQGNSA. The CDR3 contains 13 residues. This chain's CDR3 is CASRPTVGRELFF. The CDR3 nucleotides are TGTGCCAGCAGGCCCACAGTTGGCCGGGAGCTGTTTTTT.

This clonotype has a handful of counts. The chain uses TRBV27 and TRBJ1-5, with TRBD1 as a possible D gene (5 bases). Germline CDR1 MNHEY, CDR2 SMNVEV (reference sequence). V was shortened by 4 bases and J by 11 bases, with 21 bases between the two germline ends. This CDR3 is 15 amino acids long. CDR3 in amino acids: CASSSRRGPRGAQHF. Written as DNA, the CDR3 is TGTGCCAGCAGTTCCCGACGGGGTCCGAGGGGAGCCCAGCATTTT.

With regard to this clonotype: A read error is possible here, since a much larger clone lies one base away. The gene calls are TRBV19 and TRBJ1-3; unclear D gene. The germline V and J ends were trimmed by 7 bases and 0 bases, with 7 bases remaining between them. Germline CDR1 is LNHDA and CDR2 is SQIVND (reference sequence). The CDR3 extends over 13 amino acids. The CDR3 DNA reads TGTGCCAGTATCACCGACTCTGGAAACACCATATATTTT. Its translation: CASITDSGNTIYF.